These 2 T cell receptor beta chains share one sample of origin, sequenced in a study of regulatory T cells in long-lasting Graves disease. To make TCR beta libraries, researchers used iRepertoire HTBI primers and Arm-PCR of CDR3 regions. MiXCR, applied by TCRdb to the multiplex PCR reads, yields one record per CDR3 protein. This repertoire shows 550,000 to 700,000 distinct CDR3 sequences, roughly 16% found once; its top ten account for around 13%. Time point: newly diagnosed GD, antithyroid drugs for less than 3 months. Researchers made the TCR library from RNA that was extracted from PBMCs. The data also belong to a second study, concerning T cells in Graves' hyperthyroidism and ophthalmopathy.

Here the sequenced sample was peripheral blood mononuclear cells (PBMCs), taken at new diagnosis, from a patient treated with antithyroid drugs. These receptors were collected from a man younger than 35 with Graves disease.

About this clonotype: At one end the junction does not follow the germline gene, possibly because of a read error. The chain recombines TRBV20-1 with TRBJ2-1; 8 bases fit TRBD2. Germline assignment: CDR1 DFQATT and CDR2 SNEGSKA (reference sequence). The CDR3 runs to 11 residues. In nucleotides, the CDR3 is TGCAGTGCTAGAGAGGGGGGACTAGATTTGTTC. It translates to CSAREGGLDLF.

The rearrangement joins TRBV11-2 to TRBJ2-3, with TRBD1 as a possible D gene (5 bases). The CDR3 has 15 amino acids. Germline V gene data show CDR1 as SGHAT and CDR2 as FQNNGV. The V end lost 5 bases, the J end lost 6 bases, and 18 bases lay between the germline ends. CDR3 sequence: CASSPTRAVSDTQYF. In DNA, the CDR3 is TGTGCCAGCAGCCCCACCAGGGCAGTGAGCGATACGCAGTATTTT.